This section outlines one T cell receptor beta chain sequence together with its context. Template switching by 5'RACE produced TCR cDNA, adding a universal primer site and UMIs. TCRdb passed the 5' RACE reads through MiXCR, listing each CDR3 protein once. The table has some 300,000 distinct CDR3 sequences, 8.1% seen once. This entry is derived from a study of T cells after yellow fever vaccination. V dropped 5 bases and J dropped 6; count of bases not matched to a gene: 9. The CDR3 extends over 15 amino acids. Germline V CDR1 and CDR2: SGHAT, FQDESV (reference sequence). Sequences were derived from PBMCs, sampled around 45 days after the first yellow fever vaccination. This chain links TRBV11-1 with TRBJ2-1; 8 bases match TRBD1. This TCR derives from a man between 18 and 29 years old who received the YFV17D yellow fever vaccine. Written as DNA, the CDR3 is TGTGCCAGCAGCAAAGGACAGGGTAAGGGCAATGAGCAGTTCTTC. It specifies CASSKGQGKGNEQFF.